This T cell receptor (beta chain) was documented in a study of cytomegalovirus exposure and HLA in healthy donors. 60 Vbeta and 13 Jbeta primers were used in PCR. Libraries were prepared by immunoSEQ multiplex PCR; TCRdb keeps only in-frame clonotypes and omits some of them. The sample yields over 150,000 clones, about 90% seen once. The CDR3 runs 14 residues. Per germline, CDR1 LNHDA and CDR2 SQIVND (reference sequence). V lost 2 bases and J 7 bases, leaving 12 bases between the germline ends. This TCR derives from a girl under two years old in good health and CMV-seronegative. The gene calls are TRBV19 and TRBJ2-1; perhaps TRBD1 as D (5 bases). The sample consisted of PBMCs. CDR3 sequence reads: CASSIWGQGNEQFF. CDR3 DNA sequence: TGTGCCAGTAGTATATGGGGCCAGGGAAATGAGCAGTTCTTC.